The T cell receptor (beta chain) described here comes from a study of blood T cell repertoires in COVID-19. About the research overall: PBMCs, B-cell-depleted T cells, or T cells were the source of the cDNA or gDNA that made up the material.

Sequencing was performed with immunoSEQ multiplex PCR; in TCRdb, only in-frame clones are kept and a portion is missing. Found here are approximately 380,000 clones, 88% of them singletons; the top ten hold 1.2%. The V gene end was trimmed by 5 bases and the J gene end by 8 bases; junction bases not matched to a gene: 6. The CDR3 loop spans 13 amino acids. Sequencing was performed on PBMCs or T cells enriched from blood (not recorded which). This chain connects TRBV5-3 to TRBJ1-5, with 8 positions matching TRBD1. TRBV5-3 is placed among ORFs of uncertain function. The clonotype was recovered from a woman between 18 and 29 years old who had recovered from COVID-19. The CDR3 region has the DNA TGTGCCAGAAGGCGCAGGGGGCCGGAGCCCCAGCATTTT. Residues: CARRRRGPEPQHF.